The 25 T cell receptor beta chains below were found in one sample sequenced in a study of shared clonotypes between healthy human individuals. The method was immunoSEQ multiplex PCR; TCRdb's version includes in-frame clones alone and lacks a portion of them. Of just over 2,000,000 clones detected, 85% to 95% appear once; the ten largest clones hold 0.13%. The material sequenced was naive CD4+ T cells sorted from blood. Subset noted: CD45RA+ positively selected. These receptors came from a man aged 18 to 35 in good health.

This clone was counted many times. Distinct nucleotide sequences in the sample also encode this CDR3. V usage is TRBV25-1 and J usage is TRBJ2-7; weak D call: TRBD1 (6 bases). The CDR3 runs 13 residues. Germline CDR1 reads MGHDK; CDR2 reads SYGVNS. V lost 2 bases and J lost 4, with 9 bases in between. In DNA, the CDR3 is TGTGCCAGCAGTGAAGACAGGAGGTACGAGCAGTACTTC. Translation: CASSEDRRYEQYF.

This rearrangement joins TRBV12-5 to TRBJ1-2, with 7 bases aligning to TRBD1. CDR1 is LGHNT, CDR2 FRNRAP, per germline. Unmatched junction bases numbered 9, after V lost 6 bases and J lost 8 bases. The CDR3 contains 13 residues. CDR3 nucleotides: TGTGCTAGTGGCCCGACAGGGTGTGACGGCTACACCTTC. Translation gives CASGPTGCDGYTF.

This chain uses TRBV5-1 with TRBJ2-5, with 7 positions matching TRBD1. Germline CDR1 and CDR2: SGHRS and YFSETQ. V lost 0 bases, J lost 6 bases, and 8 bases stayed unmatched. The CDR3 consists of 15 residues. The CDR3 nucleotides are TGCGCCAGCAGCTTGGGGCAGACAGGGTTAAAGACCCAGTACTTC. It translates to CASSLGQTGLKTQYF.

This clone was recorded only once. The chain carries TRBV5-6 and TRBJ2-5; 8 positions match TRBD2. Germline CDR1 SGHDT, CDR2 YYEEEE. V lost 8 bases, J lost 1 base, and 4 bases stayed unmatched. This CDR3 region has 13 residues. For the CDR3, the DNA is TGTGCCAGTTTAGCGGGGCGCCAAGAGACCCAGTACTTC. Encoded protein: CASLAGRQETQYF.

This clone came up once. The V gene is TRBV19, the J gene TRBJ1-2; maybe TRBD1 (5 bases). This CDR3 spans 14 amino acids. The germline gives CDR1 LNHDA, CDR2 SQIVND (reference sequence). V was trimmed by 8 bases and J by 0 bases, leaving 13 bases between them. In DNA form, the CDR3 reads TGTGCCAGTTGGGACCGCAGAACTAACTATGGCTACACCTTC. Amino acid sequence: CASWDRRTNYGYTF.

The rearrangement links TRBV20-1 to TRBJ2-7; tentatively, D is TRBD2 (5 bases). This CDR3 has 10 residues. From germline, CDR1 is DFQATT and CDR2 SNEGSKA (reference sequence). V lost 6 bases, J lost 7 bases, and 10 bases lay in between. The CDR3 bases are TGCAGTGCGGCACCGGGGGAGCAGTACTTC. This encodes CSAAPGEQYF.

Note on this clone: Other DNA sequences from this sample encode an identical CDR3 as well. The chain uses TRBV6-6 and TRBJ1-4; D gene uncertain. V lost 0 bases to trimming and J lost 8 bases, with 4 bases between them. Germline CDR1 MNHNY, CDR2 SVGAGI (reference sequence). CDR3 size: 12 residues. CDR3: CASSYSGEKLFF. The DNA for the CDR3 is TGTGCCAGCAGTTACTCAGGGGAAAAACTGTTTTTT.

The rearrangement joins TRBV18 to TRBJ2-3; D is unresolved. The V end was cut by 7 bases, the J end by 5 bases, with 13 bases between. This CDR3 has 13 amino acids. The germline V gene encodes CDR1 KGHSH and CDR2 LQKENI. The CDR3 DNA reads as TGTGCCAGCTTCACTACGATAGGAGATACGCAGTATTTT. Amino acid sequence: CASFTTIGDTQYF.

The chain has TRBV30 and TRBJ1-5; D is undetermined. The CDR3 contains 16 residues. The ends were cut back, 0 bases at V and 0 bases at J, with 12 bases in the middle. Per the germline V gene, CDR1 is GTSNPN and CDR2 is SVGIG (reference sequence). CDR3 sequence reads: CAWSVPFDASNQPQHF. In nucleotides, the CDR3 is TGTGCCTGGAGTGTACCATTCGACGCTAGCAATCAGCCCCAGCATTTT.

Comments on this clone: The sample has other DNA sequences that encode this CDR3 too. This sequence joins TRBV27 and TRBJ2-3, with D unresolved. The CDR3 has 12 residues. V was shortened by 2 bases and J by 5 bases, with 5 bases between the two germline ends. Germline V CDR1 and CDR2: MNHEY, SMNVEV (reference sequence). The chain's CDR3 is CASSLLGDTQYF. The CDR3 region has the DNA TGTGCCAGCAGTTTACTAGGAGATACGCAGTATTTT.

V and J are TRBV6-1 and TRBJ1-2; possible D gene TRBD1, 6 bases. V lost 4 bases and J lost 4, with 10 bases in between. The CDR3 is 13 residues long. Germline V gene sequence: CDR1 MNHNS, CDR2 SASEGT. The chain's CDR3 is CASSATGPYGYTF. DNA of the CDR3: TGTGCCAGCAGTGCAACAGGGCCCTATGGCTACACCTTC.

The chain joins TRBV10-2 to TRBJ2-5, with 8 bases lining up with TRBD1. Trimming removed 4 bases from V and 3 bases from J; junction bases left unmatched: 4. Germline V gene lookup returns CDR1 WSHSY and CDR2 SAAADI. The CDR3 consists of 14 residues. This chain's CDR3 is CASSADRVEETQYF. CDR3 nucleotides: TGCGCCAGCAGTGCGGACAGGGTTGAAGAGACCCAGTACTTC.

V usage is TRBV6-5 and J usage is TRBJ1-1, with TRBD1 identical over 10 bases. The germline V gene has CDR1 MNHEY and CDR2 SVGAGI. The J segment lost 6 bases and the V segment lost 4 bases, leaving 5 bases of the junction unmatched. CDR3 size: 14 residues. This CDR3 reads CASSSQDRGSEAFF. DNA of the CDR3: TGTGCCAGCAGTTCCCAGGACAGGGGGTCTGAAGCTTTCTTT.

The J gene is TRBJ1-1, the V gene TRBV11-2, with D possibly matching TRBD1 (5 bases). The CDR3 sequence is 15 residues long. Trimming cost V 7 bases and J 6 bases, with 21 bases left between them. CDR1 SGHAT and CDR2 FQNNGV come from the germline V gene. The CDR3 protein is CASTNTGDRNPEAFF. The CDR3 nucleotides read TGTGCCAGCACAAACACGGGGGATCGGAATCCTGAAGCTTTCTTT. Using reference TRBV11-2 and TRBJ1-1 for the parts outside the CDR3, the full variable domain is EAGVAQSPRYKIIEKRQSVAFWCNPISGHATLYWYQQILGQGPKLLIQFQNNGVVDDSQLPKDRFSAERLKGVDSTLKIQPAKLEDSAVYLCASTNTGDRNPEAFFGQGTRLTVV.

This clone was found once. The DNA for the CDR3 is TGTGCCAGCAGTTACCTAGCGGGAGGGAACGAGCAGTACTTC. Translated, it gives CASSYLAGGNEQYF. The genes are TRBV6-5 and TRBJ2-7; TRBD2 aligns across 12 bases. V was clipped by 2 bases and J by 5 bases; unmatched bases: 1. The length of the CDR3 is 14 residues. From germline, CDR1 is MNHEY and CDR2 SVGAGI.

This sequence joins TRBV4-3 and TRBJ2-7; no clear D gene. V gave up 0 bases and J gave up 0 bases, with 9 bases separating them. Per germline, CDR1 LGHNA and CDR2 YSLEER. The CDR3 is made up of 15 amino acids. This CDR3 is CASSQDTTLSYEQYF. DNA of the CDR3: TGCGCCAGCAGCCAAGATACTACTCTCTCCTACGAGCAGTACTTC.

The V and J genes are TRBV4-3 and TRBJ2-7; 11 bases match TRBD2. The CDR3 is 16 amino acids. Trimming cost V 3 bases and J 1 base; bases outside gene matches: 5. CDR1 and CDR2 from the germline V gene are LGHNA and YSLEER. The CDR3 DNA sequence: TGCGCCAGCAGCCAGGCTGGGACTAGCGGATCCTACGAGCAGTACTTC. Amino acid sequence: CASSQAGTSGSYEQYF.

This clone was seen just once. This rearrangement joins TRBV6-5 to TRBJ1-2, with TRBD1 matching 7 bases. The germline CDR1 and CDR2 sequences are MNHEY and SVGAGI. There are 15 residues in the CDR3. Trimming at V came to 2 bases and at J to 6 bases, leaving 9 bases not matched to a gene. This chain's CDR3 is CASSYADRVGDGYTF. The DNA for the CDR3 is TGTGCCAGCAGTTACGCCGACAGGGTTGGTGATGGCTACACCTTC.

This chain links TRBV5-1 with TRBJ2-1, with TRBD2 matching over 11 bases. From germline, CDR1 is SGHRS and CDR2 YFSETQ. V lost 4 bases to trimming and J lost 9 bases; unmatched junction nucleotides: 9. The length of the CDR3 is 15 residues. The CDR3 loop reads CASSPLKLAGVEQFF. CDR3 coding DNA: TGCGCCAGCAGCCCCCTTAAACTAGCGGGAGTTGAGCAGTTCTTC.

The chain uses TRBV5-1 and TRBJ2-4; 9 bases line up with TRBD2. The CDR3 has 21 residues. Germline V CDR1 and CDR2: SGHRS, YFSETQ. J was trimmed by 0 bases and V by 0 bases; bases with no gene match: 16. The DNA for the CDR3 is TGCGCCAGCAGCTTGGAACTGGGGCTAGCGGGGCGCTCGCTAGCCAAAAACATTCAGTACTTC. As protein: CASSLELGLAGRSLAKNIQYF.

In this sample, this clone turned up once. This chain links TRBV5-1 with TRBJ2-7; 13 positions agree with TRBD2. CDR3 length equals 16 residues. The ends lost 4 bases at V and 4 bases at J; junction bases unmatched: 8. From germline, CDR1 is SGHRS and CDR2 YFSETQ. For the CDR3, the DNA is TGCGCCAGCAGCCCACGAGGACTAGCGGGAGCATACGAGCAGTACTTC. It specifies CASSPRGLAGAYEQYF.

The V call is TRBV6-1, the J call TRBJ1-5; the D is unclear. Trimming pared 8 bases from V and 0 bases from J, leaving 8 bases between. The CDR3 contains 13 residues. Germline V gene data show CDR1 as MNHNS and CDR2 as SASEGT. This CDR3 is CASQRYSNQPQHF. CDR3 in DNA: TGTGCCAGCCAACGTTATAGCAATCAGCCCCAGCATTTT.

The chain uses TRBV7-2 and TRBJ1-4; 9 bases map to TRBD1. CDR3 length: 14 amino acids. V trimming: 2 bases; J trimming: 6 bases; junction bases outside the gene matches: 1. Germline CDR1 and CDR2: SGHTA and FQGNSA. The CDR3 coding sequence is TGTGCCAGCAGCTTAAACAGGGGGCATGAAAAACTGTTTTTT. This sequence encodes CASSLNRGHEKLFF.

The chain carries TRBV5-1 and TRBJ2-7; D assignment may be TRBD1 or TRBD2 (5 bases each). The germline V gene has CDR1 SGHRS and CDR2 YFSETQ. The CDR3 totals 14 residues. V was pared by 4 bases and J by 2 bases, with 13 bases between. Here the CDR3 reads CASSLKRGPYEQYF. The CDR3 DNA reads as TGCGCCAGCAGCCTAAAGAGGGGCCCCTACGAGCAGTACTTC.

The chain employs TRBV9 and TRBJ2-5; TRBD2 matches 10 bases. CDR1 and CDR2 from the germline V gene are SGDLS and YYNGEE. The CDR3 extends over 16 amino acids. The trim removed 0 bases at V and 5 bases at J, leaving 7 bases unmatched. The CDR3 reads CASSVGVAGGVETQYF. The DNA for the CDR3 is TGTGCCAGCAGCGTAGGTGTAGCGGGAGGAGTGGAGACCCAGTACTTC.